This TCR beta chain is drawn from a study of CD8 T cells in Susac syndrome. General observations from the study: The number of individuals included in the study's TCR sequencing and HLA analysis was acknowledged as relatively small.

V dropped 5 bases and J dropped 1 base, with 11 bases sitting between them. The V gene's germline CDR1 is PRHDT and CDR2 FYEKMQ (reference sequence). The CDR3 is 14 amino acids. Reverse transcription of about 0.5 to 1 ug RNA was carried out with random hexamers. Using its own MiXCR run on the immunoSEQ multiplex PCR reads, TCRdb lists one record per CDR3 protein. The data show about 300,000 distinct CDR3 sequences, with approximately 89% seen just once and less than 0.2% held by the top ten. A note on this clonotype: The antigen remains undetermined.

The source of this sequence is a human donor with multiple sclerosis. The J gene is TRBJ1-1, the V gene TRBV13, with D uncertain. Sequences were obtained from CD8+ T cells from PBMCs. The CDR3 spells CASSLDLANTEAFF. The CDR3 region has the DNA TGTGCCAGCAGCCTAGATCTTGCGAACACTGAAGCTTTCTTT.